Listed here are 15 T cell receptor beta chains from one sample, sequenced in a study of radiotherapy plus CTLA-4 blockade in lung cancer (dated by TCRdb to between 2018 and 2020). Receptors were amplified or captured by the immunoSEQ multiplex PCR assay. The table comes from immuneACCESS by way of TCRdb, which keeps in-frame sequences with V and J called. Part of the clones is missing from these tables; in studies checked, under half for an unresolved V gene and the rest for unknown reasons. The table for this sample lists tens of thousands of clones; 65% to 85% of them were counted only once. The top ten clones comprise about 2.2% of the sample. The input for sequencing was peripheral blood, taken from a patient treated with radiotherapy plus ipilimumab. These receptors were obtained from a human donor with non-small cell lung cancer whose response to radiotherapy plus ipilimumab could not be evaluated.

The V gene is TRBV5-6, the J gene TRBJ2-3; 9 nucleotides agree with TRBD2. V was clipped by 2 bases and J by 1 base; unmatched bases: 8. There are 17 residues in the CDR3. Germline V gene data show CDR1 as SGHDT and CDR2 as YYEEEE. The CDR3: CASSFLGGRAGTDTQYF. CDR3 sequence (DNA): TGTGCCAGCAGCTTTTTAGGCGGGAGGGCTGGCACAGATACGCAGTATTTT.

This clone appeared a single time. The chain recombines TRBV30 with TRBJ1-2; 9 nucleotides align to TRBD1. CDR3 length equals 20 residues. V lost 0 bases and J lost 5; bases outside the gene matches: 22. Germline V gene sequence: CDR1 GTSNPN, CDR2 SVGIG (reference sequence). The CDR3 spells CAWSVDRDREGRHLGYGYTF. Written as DNA, the CDR3 is TGTGCCTGGAGTGTAGACCGGGACAGGGAAGGGCGTCATCTGGGTTATGGCTACACCTTC.

V is TRBV9 and J is TRBJ2-1; 8 positions agree with TRBD1. Germline loops: CDR1 SGDLS, CDR2 YYNGEE. This CDR3 comprises 14 residues. Germline trimming cut 10 bases from V and 0 bases from J; bases unmatched to any gene: 6. In nucleotides, the CDR3 is TGTGCCGCCCGGACAGGGCTCTCCTACAATGAGCAGTTCTTC. Residues: CAARTGLSYNEQFF. Full variable domain (remainder filled in from reference TRBV9 and TRBJ2-1): DSGVTQTPKHLITATGQRVTLRCSPRSGDLSVYWYQQSLDQGLQFLIQYYNGEERAKGNILERFSAQQFPDLHSELNLSSLELGDSALYFCAARTGLSYNEQFFGPGTRLTVL.

The V and J genes are TRBV6-5 and TRBJ2-3, with 11 positions matching TRBD2. Unmatched junction bases numbered 12, after V lost 8 bases and J lost 8 bases. There are 15 residues in the CDR3. Germline V lookup: CDR1 MNHEY, CDR2 SVGAGI. The CDR3 nucleotides read TGTGCCAGCGCCCCCCAGCTAGCGGGAGGTGGTACGCAGTATTTT. It codes for CASAPQLAGGGTQYF.

J is TRBJ1-2 and V is TRBV7-3; D remains unclear. Per the germline V gene, CDR1 is SGHTA and CDR2 is FQGTGA. V was clipped by 3 bases and J by 7 bases, with 12 bases between them. The CDR3 is made up of 13 amino acids. As DNA, the CDR3 is TGTGCCAGCAGCTTCTCGGGATTAGGTGGCTACACCTTC. Protein sequence: CASSFSGLGGYTF.

The V gene is TRBV5-4, the J gene TRBJ2-1, with 7 bases lining up with TRBD1. The germline CDR1 and CDR2 sequences are SGHNT and YYREEE (reference sequence). This CDR3 is built from 15 residues. J was trimmed by 7 bases and V by 4 bases; bases with no gene match: 11. CDR3 region: CASSRQGSVSNEQFF. Written as DNA, the CDR3 is TGTGCCAGCAGCCGACAGGGTAGCGTTTCTAATGAGCAGTTCTTC.

Written as DNA, the CDR3 is TGTGCCAGCTCACGACCACGGGGGAGGGCTGGAAACACCATATATTTT. Translating it yields CASSRPRGRAGNTIYF. The chain uses TRBV18 and TRBJ1-3; possibly TRBD1 for D (5 bases). With 4 bases removed from V and 2 bases from J, the gap between germline ends came to 15 bases. The length of the CDR3 is 16 residues. CDR1 is KGHSH and CDR2 is LQKENI in the germline V gene.

V and J are TRBV4-1 and TRBJ2-3; the D gene is possibly TRBD2 (6 bases). Trimming took off 2 bases at V and 2 bases at J, with 14 bases between the two ends. From germline, CDR1 is MGHRA and CDR2 YSYEKL. This CDR3 region has 16 residues. CDR3 loop: CASSQSTGETTDTQYF. The DNA for the CDR3 is TGCGCCAGCAGCCAATCGACGGGAGAGACCACAGATACGCAGTATTTT.

The chain links TRBV7-9 to TRBJ2-2; maybe TRBD1 (6 bases). The CDR3 has 16 residues. From germline, CDR1 is SEHNR and CDR2 FQNEAQ (reference sequence). V lost 6 bases and J lost 0, with 14 bases in between. CDR3 coding DNA: TGTGCCAGCAGACCCGGGACATCTACGAACACCGGGGAGCTGTTTTTT. It encodes CASRPGTSTNTGELFF.

The chain recombines TRBV7-8 with TRBJ2-2; 7 nucleotides line up with TRBD2. Germline V lookup: CDR1 SGHVS, CDR2 FQNEAQ. The CDR3 spans 17 residues. V lost 4 bases, J lost 7 bases, and 15 bases stayed unmatched. CDR3 sequence reads: CASSSLNAGVLGGELFF. CDR3 nucleotides: TGTGCCAGCAGCTCCCTGAACGCGGGGGTCCTTGGCGGGGAGCTGTTTTTT.

This sequence joins TRBV29-1 and TRBJ2-1; possible D gene TRBD2, 5 bases. V lost 1 base and J 9 bases, leaving 13 bases between the germline ends. The CDR3 has 13 residues. Germline-derived CDR1 and CDR2 are SQVTM and ANQGSEA. As DNA, the CDR3 is TGCAGCGTTGAAGTACTAGTGCATACTGAGCAGTTCTTC. Its protein product is CSVEVLVHTEQFF.

The chain has TRBV7-3 and TRBJ1-2, with unresolved D. This CDR3 has 15 residues. The V gene's germline CDR1 is SGHTA and CDR2 FQGTGA. Trimming stripped 2 bases from V and 0 bases from J, with 10 bases between. The CDR3: CASSLLAGSNYGYTF. The CDR3 DNA is TGTGCCAGCAGCTTATTGGCGGGTTCTAACTATGGCTACACCTTC. The full variable domain, in which reference TRBV7-3 and TRBJ1-2 provide the parts outside the CDR3, is GAGVSQTPSNKVTEKGKYVELRCDPISGHTALYWYRQSLGQGPEFLIYFQGTGAADDSGLPNDRFFAVRPEGSVSTLKIQRTERGDSAVYLCASSLLAGSNYGYTFGSGTRLTVV.

This clone was seen just once. The chain carries TRBV7-9 and TRBJ1-1; 8 bases align to TRBD1. CDR3 length: 16 residues. The V gene end was trimmed by 1 base and the J gene end by 1 base; junction bases not matched to a gene: 5. Looked up from germline, CDR1 is SEHNR and CDR2 is FQNEAQ (reference sequence). The CDR3 DNA reads as TGTGCCAGCAGCTTAGAACAGGGGGATTGGAACACTGAAGCTTTCTTT. Encoded protein: CASSLEQGDWNTEAFF.

The V call is TRBV4-3, the J call TRBJ2-2; D is unresolved. Germline lookup yields CDR1 LGHNA and CDR2 YSLEER. Trimming removed 0 bases at V and 0 bases at J, with 11 bases between. CDR3 length equals 17 residues. The CDR3, as DNA: TGCGCCAGCAGCCAAGATTTGGGCAGAGCGAACACCGGGGAGCTGTTTTTT. Protein product: CASSQDLGRANTGELFF.

The V call is TRBV19, the J call TRBJ1-5; TRBD1 matches at 7 bases. V lost 3 bases and J lost 3; bases outside the gene matches: 8. In germline, CDR1 is LNHDA, CDR2 SQIVND (reference sequence). The CDR3 runs 16 residues. CDR3 sequence (DNA): TGTGCCAGTAGTATTATAGGGGGCCTCCTCAATCAGCCCCAGCATTTT. This encodes CASSIIGGLLNQPQHF.